This T cell receptor beta chain was observed in a study of CDR3 diversity in severe acne. The V and J ends lost 4 bases and 5 bases, in that order; junction bases with no gene match: 8. The CDR3 extends over 16 amino acids. Germline CDR1 is SGHTA and CDR2 is FQGNSA. Using its own MiXCR run on the PCR reads, TCRdb lists one record per CDR3 protein. The repertoire consists of 85,000 to 120,000 distinct CDR3 sequences, with roughly half occurring once and the leading ten covering 9.5% to 15%. The sequenced material came from blood. The sequence was collected from a male donor with acne. The rearrangement uses TRBV7-2 and TRBJ2-1, with TRBD1 identical over 10 bases. Written as DNA, the CDR3 is TGTGCCAGCAGCTCGTCCGGGACAGGGGAAGACAATGAGCAGTTCTTC. Translation: CASSSSGTGEDNEQFF.